This record looks at one T cell receptor (beta chain) sequence and its context. One entry per CDR3 protein, called by TCRdb with MiXCR from the RT-PCR reads. The repertoire includes 200,000 to 250,000 distinct CDR3 sequences, around 14% of them detected once, and 11% sits in the top ten. The data were obtained in a study of patients and donors after allogeneic stem cell transplantation. The CDR3 contains 17 residues. Trimming at V came to 3 bases and at J to 2 bases, leaving 10 bases not matched to a gene. From germline, CDR1 is LNHDA and CDR2 SQIVND (reference sequence). V is TRBV19 and J is TRBJ2-7; TRBD2 aligns across 10 bases. Sequenced input: blood, either unsorted or a sorted T cell fraction (not recorded which). The TCR sequence derives from a human donor who was either an allogeneic HSCT recipient or a stem cell or donor lymphocyte infusion donor (not recorded which). It is not recorded whose cells these are; they may come from a transplant donor. DNA of the CDR3: TGTGCCAGTAGTATTCGAATGGGACTAGCGATAACCTACGAGCAGTACTTC. Protein product: CASSIRMGLAITYEQYF.